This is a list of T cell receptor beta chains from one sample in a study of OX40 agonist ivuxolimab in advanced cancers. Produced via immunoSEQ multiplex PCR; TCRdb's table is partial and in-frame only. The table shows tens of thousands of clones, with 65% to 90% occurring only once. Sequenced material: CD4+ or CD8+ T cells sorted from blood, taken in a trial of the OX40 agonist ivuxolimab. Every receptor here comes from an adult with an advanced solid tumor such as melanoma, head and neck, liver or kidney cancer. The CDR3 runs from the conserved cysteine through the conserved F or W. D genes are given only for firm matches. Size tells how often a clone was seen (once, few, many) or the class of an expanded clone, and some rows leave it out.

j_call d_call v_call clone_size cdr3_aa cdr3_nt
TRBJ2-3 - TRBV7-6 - CASIKGVLSTDTQYF TGTGCCAGTATAAAAGGGGTACTATCCACAGATACGCAGTATTTT
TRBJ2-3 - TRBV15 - CATSRSDTQYF TGTGCCACCAGCAGGTCAGATACGCAGTATTTT
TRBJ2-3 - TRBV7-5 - CVRSLVLLGGGTTDTQYF TGTGTCAGAAGCTTAGTCCTATTAGGTGGGGGGACCACAGATACGCAGTATTTT
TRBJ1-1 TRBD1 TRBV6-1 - CASGDRGFMNTEAFF TGTGCCAGCGGGGACAGGGGCTTCATGAACACTGAAGCTTTCTTT
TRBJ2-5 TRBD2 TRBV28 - CASSLTSGGQETQYF TGTGCCAGCAGTCTGACTAGCGGGGGGCAAGAGACCCAGTACTTC
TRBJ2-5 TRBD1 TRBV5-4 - CASRGTGGVETQYF TGTGCCAGCAGGGGGACAGGGGGCGTTGAGACCCAGTACTTC
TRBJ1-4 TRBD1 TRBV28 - CASNGQGNEKLFF TGTGCCAGTAATGGACAGGGCAATGAAAAACTGTTTTTT
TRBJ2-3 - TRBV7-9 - CASSRGYLDTQYF TGTGCCAGCAGTCGGGGCTATCTAGATACGCAGTATTTT
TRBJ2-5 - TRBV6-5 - CASSGQETQYF TGTGCCAGCAGCGGGCAAGAGACCCAGTACTTC
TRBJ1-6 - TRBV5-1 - CASSLTRRGDPSSNSPLHF TGCGCCAGCAGCTTGACCCGGAGGGGGGACCCCTCATCTAATTCACCCCTCCACTTT
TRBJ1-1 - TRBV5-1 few CASSPTGPNTEAFF TGCGCCAGCAGCCCGACAGGCCCGAACACTGAAGCTTTCTTT
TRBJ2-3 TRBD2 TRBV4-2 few CASTPWSSGVTDTQYF TGTGCCAGCACCCCTTGGAGTAGCGGGGTCACAGATACGCAGTATTTT
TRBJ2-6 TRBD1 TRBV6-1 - CASEQQGAGANVLTF TGTGCCAGCGAACAACAGGGGGCTGGGGCCAACGTCCTGACTTTC
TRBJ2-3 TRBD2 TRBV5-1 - CASSPRGGSTDTQYF TGCGCCAGCAGCCCGCGGGGGGGGAGCACAGATACGCAGTATTTT
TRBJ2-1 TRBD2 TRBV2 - CASMPSGLAGYNEQFF TGTGCCAGCATGCCCTCCGGCCTAGCGGGGTACAATGAGCAGTTCTTC
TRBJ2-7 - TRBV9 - CASSVEGYSYEQYF TGTGCCAGCAGCGTAGAAGGGTATTCCTACGAGCAGTACTTC
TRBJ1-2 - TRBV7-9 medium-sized CASSLNPTADYGYTF TGTGCCAGCAGCTTAAACCCTACAGCCGACTATGGCTACACCTTC
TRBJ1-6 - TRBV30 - CAWSVAESYNSPLHF TGTGCCTGGAGTGTAGCCGAGTCGTATAATTCACCCCTCCACTTT
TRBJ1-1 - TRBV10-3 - CAISDQVKNTEAFF TGTGCCATCAGTGATCAGGTGAAGAACACTGAAGCTTTCTTT
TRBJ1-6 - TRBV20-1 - CSARGDSPLHF TGCAGTGCTAGAGGAGATTCACCCCTCCACTTT
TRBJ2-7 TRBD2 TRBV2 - CASLLTAGPIGEQYF TGTGCCAGCCTTCTTACAGCGGGGCCCATTGGGGAGCAGTACTTC
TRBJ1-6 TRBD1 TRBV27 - CASSWTGNSPLHF TGTGCCAGCAGTTGGACAGGGAACTCACCCCTCCACTTT
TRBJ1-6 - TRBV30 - CAWSVGTVKNSPLHF TGTGCCTGGAGTGTTGGGACCGTAAAGAATTCACCCCTCCACTTT
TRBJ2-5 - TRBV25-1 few CASSPARTDYQETQYF TGTGCCAGCAGCCCAGCTCGGACAGATTACCAAGAGACCCAGTACTTC
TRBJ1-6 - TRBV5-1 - CASREGSNNSPLHF TGCGCCAGCAGGGAGGGAAGTAATAATTCACCCCTCCACTTT
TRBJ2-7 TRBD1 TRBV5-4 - CASSPETGTGSYEQYF TGTGCCAGCAGCCCGGAGACAGGGACGGGCTCCTACGAGCAGTACTTC
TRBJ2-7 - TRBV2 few CASRALYEQYF TGTGCCAGCAGAGCACTGTACGAGCAGTACTTC